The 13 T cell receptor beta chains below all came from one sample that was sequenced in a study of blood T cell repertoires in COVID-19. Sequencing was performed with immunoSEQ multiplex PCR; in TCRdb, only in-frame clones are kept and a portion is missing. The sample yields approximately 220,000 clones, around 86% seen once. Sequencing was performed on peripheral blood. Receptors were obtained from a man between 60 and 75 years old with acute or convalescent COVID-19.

CDR3 DNA sequence: TGTGCCAGCAGCCACGGGGGACAGGGCTGGAATGAGCAGTTCTTC. Its protein product is CASSHGGQGWNEQFF. This chain connects TRBV11-3 to TRBJ2-1; 9 positions agree with TRBD1. V lost 5 bases and J lost 7; bases outside the gene matches: 9. The V gene's germline CDR1 is SGHNT and CDR2 YENEEA. There are 15 residues in the CDR3.

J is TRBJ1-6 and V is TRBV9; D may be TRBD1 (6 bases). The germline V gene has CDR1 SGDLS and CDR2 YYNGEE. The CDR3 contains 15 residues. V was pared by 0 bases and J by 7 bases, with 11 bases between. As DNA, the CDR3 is TGTGCCAGCAGCGTAGAGGTTGGGGGCAATTCACCCCTCCACTTT. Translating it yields CASSVEVGGNSPLHF.

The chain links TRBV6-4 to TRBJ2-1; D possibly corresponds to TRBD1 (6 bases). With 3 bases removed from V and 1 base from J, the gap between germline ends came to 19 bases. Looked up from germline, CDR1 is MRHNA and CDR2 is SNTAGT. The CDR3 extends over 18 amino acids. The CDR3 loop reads CASSETAWGRASYNEQFF. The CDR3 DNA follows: TGTGCCAGCAGTGAGACGGCCTGGGGGCGGGCTTCCTACAATGAGCAGTTCTTC.

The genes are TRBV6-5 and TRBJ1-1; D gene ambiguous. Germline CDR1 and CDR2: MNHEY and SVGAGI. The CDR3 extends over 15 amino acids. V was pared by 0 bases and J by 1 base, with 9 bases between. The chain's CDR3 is CASSYSETGNTEAFF. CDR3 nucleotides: TGTGCCAGCAGTTACTCCGAGACGGGGAACACTGAAGCTTTCTTT.

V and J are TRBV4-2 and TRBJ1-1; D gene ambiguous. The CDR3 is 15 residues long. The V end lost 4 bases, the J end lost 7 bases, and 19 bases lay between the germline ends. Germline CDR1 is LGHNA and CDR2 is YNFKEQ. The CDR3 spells CASSPGSGTIYEAFF. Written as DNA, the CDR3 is TGTGCCAGCAGCCCCGGGTCTGGAACTATCTATGAAGCTTTCTTT.

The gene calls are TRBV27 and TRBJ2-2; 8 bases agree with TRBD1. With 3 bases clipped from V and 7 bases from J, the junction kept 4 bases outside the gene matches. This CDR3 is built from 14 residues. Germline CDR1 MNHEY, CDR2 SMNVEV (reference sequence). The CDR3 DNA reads TGTGCCAGCAGTTTCTGGACAGGGAGCGGGGAGCTGTTTTTT. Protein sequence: CASSFWTGSGELFF.

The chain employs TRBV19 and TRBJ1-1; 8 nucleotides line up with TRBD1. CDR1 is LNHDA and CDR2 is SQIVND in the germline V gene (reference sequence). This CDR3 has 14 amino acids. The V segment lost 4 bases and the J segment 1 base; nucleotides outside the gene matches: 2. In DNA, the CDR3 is TGTGCCAGTAGTACCGGACAGGGGAACACTGAAGCTTTCTTT. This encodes CASSTGQGNTEAFF.

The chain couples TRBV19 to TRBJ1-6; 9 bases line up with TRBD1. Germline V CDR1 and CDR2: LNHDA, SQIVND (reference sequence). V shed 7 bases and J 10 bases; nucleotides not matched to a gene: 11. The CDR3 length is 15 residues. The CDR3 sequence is CASTPGQGVRSPLHF. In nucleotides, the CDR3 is TGTGCCAGTACGCCGGGACAGGGTGTGAGATCACCCCTCCACTTT.

The CDR3 here is CASSERRGYGYTF. The DNA of the CDR3 is TGTGCCAGCAGTGAACGGCGGGGATATGGCTACACCTTC. The V call is TRBV2, the J call TRBJ1-2; D ambiguous. From germline, CDR1 is SNHLY and CDR2 FYNNEI. Trimming shortened V by 2 bases and J by 5 bases, and 9 bases separated the two germline ends. The CDR3 loop spans 13 amino acids.

The DNA of the CDR3 is TGTGCCAGCAGCTTGGGTACGGGGGGCGGTACAGATACGCAGTATTTT. It is translated as CASSLGTGGGTDTQYF. The chain is built from TRBV7-6 and TRBJ2-3; D may be TRBD2 (7 bases). The germline V gene encodes CDR1 SGHVS and CDR2 FNYEAQ. V dropped 3 bases and J dropped 3 bases, with 16 bases sitting between them. This CDR3 is built from 16 residues. The entire variable domain, with the rest obtained from reference TRBV7-6 and TRBJ2-3, is as follows: GAGVSQSPRYKVTKRGQDVALRCDPISGHVSLYWYRQALGQGPEFLTYFNYEAQQDKSGLPNDRFSAERPEGSISTLTIQRTEQRDSAMYRCASSLGTGGGTDTQYFGPGTRLTVL.

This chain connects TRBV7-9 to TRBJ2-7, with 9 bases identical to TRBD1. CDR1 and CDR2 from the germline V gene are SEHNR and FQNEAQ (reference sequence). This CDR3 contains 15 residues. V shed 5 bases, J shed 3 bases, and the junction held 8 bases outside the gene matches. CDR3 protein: CASSVSGTGNYEQYF. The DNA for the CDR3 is TGTGCCAGCAGCGTTTCCGGGACAGGGAACTACGAGCAGTACTTC.

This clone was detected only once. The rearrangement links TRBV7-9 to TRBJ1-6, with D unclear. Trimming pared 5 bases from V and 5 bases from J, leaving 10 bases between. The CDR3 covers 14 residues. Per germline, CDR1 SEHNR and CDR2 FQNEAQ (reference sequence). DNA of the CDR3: TGTGCCAGCAGCCTCGAGGCGGATAATTCACCCCTCCACTTT. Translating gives CASSLEADNSPLHF. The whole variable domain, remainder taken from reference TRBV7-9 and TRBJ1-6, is DTGVSQNPRHKITKRGQNVTFRCDPISEHNRLYWYRQTLGQGPEFLTYFQNEAQLEKSRLLSDRFSAERPKGSFSTLEIQRTEQGDSAMYLCASSLEADNSPLHFGNGTRLTVT.

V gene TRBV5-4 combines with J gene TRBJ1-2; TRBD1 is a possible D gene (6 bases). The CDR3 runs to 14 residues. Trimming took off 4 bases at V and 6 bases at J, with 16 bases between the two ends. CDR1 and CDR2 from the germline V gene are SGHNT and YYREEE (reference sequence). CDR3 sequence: CASSTYRESNGYTF. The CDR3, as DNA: TGTGCCAGCAGCACCTACAGGGAATCGAATGGCTACACCTTC.